Listed below are T cell receptor beta chains from one sample, sequenced in a study of breast tumors, draining lymph nodes, adjacent tissues. From the multiplex PCR reads, TCRdb called clonotypes with MiXCR, one entry per CDR3 protein. The sample shows about 230,000 distinct CDR3 sequences, about 32% of them seen only once. The sequencing sample was made of axillary lymph node tissue. The source of these receptors is a female donor with breast cancer. Some clones in this sample may be carry-over from other donors' samples. The CDR3 runs from the conserved cysteine through the conserved F or W. The D gene is left open where the match is weak. Size is stated for part of the rows, as once, few or many counts, or as a class when the clone is expanded.

TGTGCCAGTAGTTCCGGGACGGCAAACTATGGCTACACCTTC,CASSSGTANYGYTF,TRBV19,many,TRBJ1-2,-
TGTGCCAGCAAATCGGAACGCTCTGGAGGCACCATATATTTT,CASKSERSGGTIYF,TRBV6-1,-,TRBJ1-3,-
TGTGCCAGCAGTGCTCAGCGGGAGGGCTCCTACAATGAGCAGTTCTTC,CASSAQREGSYNEQFF,TRBV2,once,TRBJ2-1,TRBD2
TGCGCCAGCAGCTTGGGACTAGCGGGAACTCGGGAGACCCAGTACTTC,CASSLGLAGTRETQYF,TRBV5-1,many,TRBJ2-5,TRBD2
TGTGCCAGTAGTATTTGGGGACGGGAGAATCAGCCCCAGCATTTT,CASSIWGRENQPQHF,TRBV19,many,TRBJ1-5,-
TGTGCCAGCAGCCATCACAGGTCCGGGACTGGCTTCTATGGCTACACCTTC,CASSHHRSGTGFYGYTF,TRBV6-2/TRBV6-3,many,TRBJ1-2,-
TGTGCCAGCAGCCCCGGTTTACGGACCAGCTCCTACAATGAGCAGTTCTTC,CASSPGLRTSSYNEQFF,TRBV7-3,many,TRBJ2-1,-
TGTGCCAGCTCACCGCCTTCTAGCGGAGGTCCGTCGGATACGCAGTATTTT,CASSPPSSGGPSDTQYF,TRBV18,-,TRBJ2-3,TRBD2
TGTGCCAGCAGCCAAGAGAAGGTGGGCGAGACCCAGTACTTC,CASSQEKVGETQYF,TRBV14,many,TRBJ2-5,-
TGTGCCAGCAGAAGGGAGTACCAAGAGACCCAGCATTTT,CASRREYQETQHF,TRBV5-4,-,TRBJ1-5,-
TGTGCCAGCAGCTTAGATGGTACAGCGATAAGAGATACGCAGTATTTT,CASSLDGTAIRDTQYF,TRBV11-3,few,TRBJ2-3,-
TGCGCCAGCAGCTTGGGGTCTAGCAGCAACACCGGGGAGCTGTTTTTT,CASSLGSSSNTGELFF,TRBV5-1,many,TRBJ2-2,-
TGCAGCGGGTGGGGGACAGGGGAAACTGAAGCTTTCTTT,CSGWGTGETEAFF,TRBV29-1,-,TRBJ1-1,TRBD1
TGCAGTGCTAGCCGAGGGGTGGCTACTCAGCCCCAGCATTTT,CSASRGVATQPQHF,TRBV20-1,many,TRBJ1-5,-
TGCAGCGTGGCGATCGGCAATCAGCCCCAGCATTTT,CSVAIGNQPQHF,TRBV29-1,-,TRBJ1-5,-
TGCGCCAGCAGCTTGGGTTCTGGGACGAGGGGAAGCGAGCAGTACTTC,CASSLGSGTRGSEQYF,TRBV5-1,many,TRBJ2-7,-
TGTGCCAGCAGCCCATCGGGGCCCGGGAGGTACGAGCAGTACTTC,CASSPSGPGRYEQYF,TRBV7-2,many,TRBJ2-7,TRBD2
TGTGCCAGTAGTAAGCCCCCGGCGGGAATCTCTGGAAACACCATATATTTT,CASSKPPAGISGNTIYF,TRBV19,many,TRBJ1-3,-
TGCAGTGCTAGCCCCTTACTGAGGAGAGGACTCTCTGGGGCCAACGTCCTGACTTTC,CSASPLLRRGLSGANVLTF,TRBV20-1,-,TRBJ2-6,-
TGCAGCGTTGATGGGGGTTCGGGATACAATGAGCAGTTCTTC,CSVDGGSGYNEQFF,TRBV29-1,many,TRBJ2-1,-
TGTGCCAGCAGTGGACCCCCGTTGGCAGGGGTAAGGAGCGAGCAGTACTTC,CASSGPPLAGVRSEQYF,TRBV25-1,-,TRBJ2-7,-
TGTGCCACCAGTGAGGGACCGGGACAGCAAATCTCTGGGGCCAACGTCCTGACTTTC,CATSEGPGQQISGANVLTF,TRBV24-1,many,TRBJ2-6,TRBD1
TGCGCCAGCAGCTTGGCCACAGGTCCTAACTATGGCTACACCTTC,CASSLATGPNYGYTF,TRBV5-1,many,TRBJ1-2,-
TGTGCCAGCAGCTTATATAGCGGGAGTAAAAATGAGCAGTTCTTC,CASSLYSGSKNEQFF,TRBV7-2,many,TRBJ2-1,TRBD2
TGTGCCAGCAGCTTAGGTACCGGACAGCCCCAGCATTTT,CASSLGTGQPQHF,TRBV7-2,-,TRBJ1-5,-
TGTGCCAGCAGTCGCGGGCAGCATGGAAAACTGTTTTTT,CASSRGQHGKLFF,TRBV5-5,-,TRBJ1-4,-
TGCGCCAGCAGCCAAGAAAAGTATGGGGCCGCTAACTATGGCTACACCTTC,CASSQEKYGAANYGYTF,TRBV4-3,many,TRBJ1-2,-
TGTGCCAGCAGCTTATGGGAGACCCAGTACTTC,CASSLWETQYF,TRBV11-2,many,TRBJ2-5,-
TGCAGTGCAACGACAGGGATAGGAAACACCATATATTTT,CSATTGIGNTIYF,TRBV20-1,-,TRBJ1-3,TRBD1
TGTGCCAGCAGTCCCAGGGGTAGCTATGGCTACACCTTC,CASSPRGSYGYTF,TRBV3-1,many,TRBJ1-2,-
TGTGCCACCAGTGATTCGGGACAGGCAGATCAGCCCCAGCATTTT,CATSDSGQADQPQHF,TRBV24-1,-,TRBJ1-5,TRBD1
TGCAGCACCTCAAGGGGGGGATCTAATGAAAAACTGTTTTTT,CSTSRGGSNEKLFF,TRBV29-1,many,TRBJ1-4,-
TGTGCCAGTAGTAAATCCTTGATCGGGACAGATACGCAGTATTTT,CASSKSLIGTDTQYF,TRBV19,many,TRBJ2-3,-
TGTGCCAGCAATTCAGGACAGGCTGGCACCGGGGAGCTGTTTTTT,CASNSGQAGTGELFF,TRBV9,many,TRBJ2-2,TRBD1
TGTGCCAGCAGCTTGATTTTCGGGGTAGATACGCAGTATTTT,CASSLIFGVDTQYF,TRBV5-8,few,TRBJ2-3,-
TGTGCCAGCAGTGGGCCGGGGTTAGGGACTGAAGCTTTCTTT,CASSGPGLGTEAFF,TRBV2,-,TRBJ1-1,-
TGTGCCAGCAGCGTAGCTCTAGCGACAGACTACAATGAGCAGTTCTTC,CASSVALATDYNEQFF,TRBV9,many,TRBJ2-1,-
TGTGCCAGCAGTTACGGGACTAGCGGATACGAGCAGTACTTC,CASSYGTSGYEQYF,TRBV6-6,many,TRBJ2-7,TRBD2
TGTGCCAGCAGCGTAGGTATAGGGAAGGGGACCTTCCAAGAGACCCAGTACTTC,CASSVGIGKGTFQETQYF,TRBV9,-,TRBJ2-5,-
TGTGCCAGCAGCTTAGGGTCGGCAGCCTACGAGCAGTACTTC,CASSLGSAAYEQYF,TRBV7-2,many,TRBJ2-7,-
TGTGCCAGCAGTTGCAGGGTGGGAAGGCGAGAGACCCAGTACTTC,CASSCRVGRRETQYF,TRBV12-3/TRBV12-4,-,TRBJ2-5,-
TGTGCCAGTAGTGCCTCAAGAATTCAGGGATTTCGTGATCAGCCCCAGCATTTT,CASSASRIQGFRDQPQHF,TRBV19,many,TRBJ1-5,-
TGTGCCAGCACCCTAGCAGGCGGGAGTTCCTACGAGCAGTACTTC,CASTLAGGSSYEQYF,TRBV9,-,TRBJ2-7,TRBD2
TGCAGTGCTAGAGCGGGGTTGGGCCACTATGGCTACACCTTC,CSARAGLGHYGYTF,TRBV20-1,many,TRBJ1-2,-
TGTGCCAGCAGTCACGGTCGGGGAGTGGGGCAAGAGACCCAGTACTTC,CASSHGRGVGQETQYF,TRBV6-5,-,TRBJ2-5,-
TGCGCCAGCAGCCAAGTAGCGGCGGGACAAGACCATGAGACCCAGTACTTC,CASSQVAAGQDHETQYF,TRBV4-3,-,TRBJ2-5,-
TGCGCCAGCAGCTTTGGCACCACAGATACGCAGTATTTT,CASSFGTTDTQYF,TRBV5-1,-,TRBJ2-3,-